The 11 T cell receptor beta chains below come from one sample, sequenced in a study of radiotherapy plus CTLA-4 blockade in lung cancer. This table comes from immunoSEQ multiplex PCR, and its TCRdb copy is limited to in-frame clones, with some not included. The table lists approximately 72,000 clones, more than 75% of them singletons. Here the sequenced sample was peripheral blood, taken from a patient treated with radiotherapy plus ipilimumab. Receptors originate from a human donor with non-small cell lung cancer who had a complete response to radiotherapy plus ipilimumab.

This clone was seen a handful of times. The genes are TRBV27 and TRBJ1-6; D possibly corresponds to TRBD1 (6 bases). This CDR3 region has 14 residues. Trimming shortened V by 7 bases and J by 6 bases, and 13 bases separated the two germline ends. From germline, CDR1 is MNHEY and CDR2 SMNVEV (reference sequence). The CDR3 protein is CASKGGQGNSPLHF. The CDR3 coding sequence is TGTGCCAGCAAGGGGGGGCAGGGTAATTCACCCCTCCACTTT.

There are a few counts of this clone. The V gene is TRBV2, the J gene TRBJ2-7; TRBD2 aligns across 8 bases. The germline gives CDR1 SNHLY, CDR2 FYNNEI. The CDR3 is 14 amino acids. V dropped 7 bases and J dropped 2; count of bases not matched to a gene: 7. CDR3 bases: TGTGCCAGCACCCTACGGGGGGGTACCTACGAGCAGTACTTC. Amino acids: CASTLRGGTYEQYF.

This chain links TRBV15 with TRBJ1-4; possible D gene TRBD1, 5 bases. The CDR3 is 16 amino acids. Germline V gene sequence: CDR1 LNHNV, CDR2 YYDKDF (reference sequence). V lost 0 bases and J 2 bases, leaving 10 bases between the germline ends. The CDR3 here is CATSRDIGGTNEKLFF. The CDR3 DNA reads as TGTGCCACCAGCAGAGACATCGGGGGGACTAATGAAAAACTGTTTTTT. Looking up the rest from reference TRBV15 and TRBJ1-4 gives the full variable domain: DAMVIQNPRYQVTQFGKPVTLSCSQTLNHNVMYWYQQKSSQAPKLLFHYYDKDFNNEADTPDNFQSRRPNTSFCFLDIRSPGLGDTAMYLCATSRDIGGTNEKLFFGSGTQLSVL.

The chain recombines TRBV19 with TRBJ1-5, with D possibly matching TRBD1 (5 bases). Germline lookup yields CDR1 LNHDA and CDR2 SQIVND (reference sequence). The length of the CDR3 is 15 residues. Trimming left V 0 bases short and J 2 bases short, with 8 bases between. CDR3: CASSIDGGGNQPQHF. CDR3 nucleotide sequence: TGTGCCAGTAGTATAGATGGAGGGGGCAATCAGCCCCAGCATTTT.

This clone occurred a few times. CDR3 sequence: CASSPAGGEQYF. CDR3 coding DNA: TGTGCCAGCTCACCAGCGGGGGGCGAGCAGTACTTC. The J gene is TRBJ2-7, the V gene TRBV18; 8 bases are a match to TRBD2. Germline assignment: CDR1 KGHSH and CDR2 LQKENI. The CDR3 extends over 12 amino acids. The V and J ends lost 2 bases and 6 bases, in that order; junction bases with no gene match: 0.

The CDR3 DNA reads as TGCGCCAGCAGCCAGTACAGGGACCGTTCCTCTGGAAACACCATATATTTT. Amino acid sequence: CASSQYRDRSSGNTIYF. This chain joins TRBV4-3 and TRBJ1-3, with D perhaps matching TRBD1 (6 bases). The germline V gene encodes CDR1 LGHNA and CDR2 YSLEER. V dropped 3 bases and J dropped 0 bases, with 15 bases sitting between them. The CDR3 loop spans 17 amino acids.

This clone has just one count. The chain carries TRBV10-1 and TRBJ1-1; possibly TRBD1 for D (5 bases). The CDR3 length is 15 residues. V gave up 3 bases and J gave up 5 bases, with 16 bases separating them. Germline lookup yields CDR1 WNHNN and CDR2 SYGVQD (reference sequence). This CDR3 is CASSEGDRGRTEAFF. CDR3 nucleotides: TGCGCCAGCAGTGAAGGGGACCGAGGCAGGACTGAAGCTTTCTTT.

V is TRBV27 and J is TRBJ1-4, with D unresolved. V gave up 3 bases and J gave up 8 bases, with 16 bases separating them. The germline V gene has CDR1 MNHEY and CDR2 SMNVEV (reference sequence). The CDR3 length is 15 residues. The CDR3 sequence is CASSFSFQAGEKLFF. In DNA, the CDR3 is TGTGCCAGCAGTTTTTCGTTCCAGGCTGGGGAAAAACTGTTTTTT.

The CDR3 loop is CASSEDRARQFF. Written as DNA, the CDR3 is TGTGCCAGCAGCGAGGACAGGGCGCGGCAGTTCTTC. This chain links TRBV7-9 with TRBJ2-1, with 8 positions matching TRBD1. Germline V gives CDR1 SEHNR, CDR2 FQNEAQ (reference sequence). CDR3 length equals 12 residues. Trimming cost V 5 bases and J 12 bases; bases outside gene matches: 6.

The chain has TRBV10-3 and TRBJ1-1; maybe TRBD1 (6 bases). From germline, CDR1 is ENHRY and CDR2 SYGVKD. Trimming took 0 bases from V and 4 from J, leaving 12 bases between them. The CDR3 is 15 residues long. Here the CDR3 reads CAISESGGAGTEAFF. In nucleotides, the CDR3 is TGTGCCATCAGTGAGTCAGGGGGGGCTGGCACTGAAGCTTTCTTT.

The count of this clone is one. The J gene is TRBJ2-3, the V gene TRBV2, with 13 positions matching TRBD2. The CDR3 extends over 16 amino acids. The V gene end was trimmed by 5 bases and the J gene end by 6 bases; junction bases not matched to a gene: 8. CDR1 is SNHLY and CDR2 is FYNNEI in the germline V gene. CDR3 nucleotides: TGTGCCAGCAGTCCCCGGACTAGCGGGAGTAGTGATACGCAGTATTTT. Amino acids: CASSPRTSGSSDTQYF.